This T cell receptor beta chain was retrieved from a study of blood T cell repertoires in COVID-19. Study as a whole: There were acute and convalescent COVID-19 samples, and they came from the United States, Italy and Spain.

TCRdb's table, derived via immunoSEQ multiplex PCR, lists solely in-frame clones and lacks some. This sample has about 130,000 clones; 85% occur once, and the top ten carry around 3%. Germline lookup yields CDR1 SGHKS and CDR2 YYEKEE (reference sequence). V lost 0 bases to trimming and J lost 4 bases, with 5 bases between them. This CDR3 has 13 residues. Patients in Seattle were enrolled during active infection, then followed longitudinally. The sequenced sample consisted of peripheral blood. The TCR comes from an elderly woman with COVID-19, enrolled during active disease. This rearrangement joins TRBV5-5 to TRBJ1-5; D remains unclear. The CDR3 reads CASSLEQNQPQHF. DNA for the CDR3: TGTGCCAGCAGCTTGGAACAAAATCAGCCCCAGCATTTT.